This T cell receptor beta chain was sequenced during a study of shared clonotypes between healthy human individuals. Assay: immunoSEQ multiplex PCR; the TCRdb copy retains only in-frame clones and omits some. This table has over a million clones, 75% to 85% appearing once. Sequencing used memory CD4+ T cells from PBMCs. Subset defined: CD45RA-negative fraction. This TCR was recovered from a man aged 18 to 29 in good health. Some clones in this sample may be carry-over from other donors' samples.

Here the CDR3 DNA reads TGTGCCAGCAGTGACGGGACCAGGGCTAATGAAAAACTGTTTTTT. Amino acids: CASSDGTRANEKLFF. The chain recombines TRBV6-1 with TRBJ1-4; TRBD1 might be the D (5 bases). The germline V gene has CDR1 MNHNS and CDR2 SASEGT. V lost 3 bases, J lost 3 bases, and 11 bases lay in between. CDR3 length equals 15 residues.